This T cell receptor (beta chain) was sequenced in a study of T cell clonality in common variable immunodeficiency. Findings and limits, study-wide: What drives increased CVID clonality needs T cell subpopulation sequencing. CVID subjects showed higher TCRbeta clonality than healthy controls.

Equal genomic DNA amounts from CVID and control samples were sequenced. Only in-frame clones appear in the TCRdb table, and some are missing; sequencing was by immunoSEQ multiplex PCR. The repertoire yields over 35,000 clones, none seen only once; the top ten contain about 0.68%. There are many counts of this clone. Its antigen is currently unknown. The sequenced fragment ends 3 residues before the CDR3 boundary, so the rest is inferred from the germline J gene. Trimming cost V 7 bases and J 5 bases; bases outside gene matches: 13. CDR3 length: 14 amino acids. The germline V gene encodes CDR1 SQVTM and CDR2 ANQGSEA.

This chain joins TRBV29-1 and TRBJ2-5, with TRBD1 matching 7 bases. Sequencing was done on a sample of peripheral blood mononuclear cells. This TCR derives from a person aged 18 to 75 in good health. The sequenced CDR3 bases are TGCAGCGCCATAACAGGGGCTCACCCCGAGACC. Translated, it gives CSAITGAHPET. The full CDR3 is CSAITGAHPETQYF.